The entry that follows covers one T cell receptor beta chain sequence. Assay used: immunoSEQ multiplex PCR; TCRdb lists only in-frame clones, some missing. The sample has roughly 250,000 clones, about nine tenths seen once. This entry comes from a study of blood T cell repertoires in COVID-19. Study-wide background: The samples span acute and convalescent COVID-19 from the United States, Italy and Spain.

The trim removed 2 bases at V and 4 bases at J, leaving 6 bases unmatched. The CDR3 totals 16 residues. Germline V gene lookup returns CDR1 MNHEY and CDR2 SVGAGI. The origin of this receptor is a woman in her thirties or forties with acute COVID-19. The sequencing sample was made of PBMCs or T cells enriched from blood (not recorded which). The J gene is TRBJ2-1, the V gene TRBV6-5, with TRBD1 matching 9 bases. CDR3 DNA: TGTGCCAGCAGTTACAAAGCCGGACAGGGGTACAATGAGCAGTTCTTC. Protein sequence: CASSYKAGQGYNEQFF.